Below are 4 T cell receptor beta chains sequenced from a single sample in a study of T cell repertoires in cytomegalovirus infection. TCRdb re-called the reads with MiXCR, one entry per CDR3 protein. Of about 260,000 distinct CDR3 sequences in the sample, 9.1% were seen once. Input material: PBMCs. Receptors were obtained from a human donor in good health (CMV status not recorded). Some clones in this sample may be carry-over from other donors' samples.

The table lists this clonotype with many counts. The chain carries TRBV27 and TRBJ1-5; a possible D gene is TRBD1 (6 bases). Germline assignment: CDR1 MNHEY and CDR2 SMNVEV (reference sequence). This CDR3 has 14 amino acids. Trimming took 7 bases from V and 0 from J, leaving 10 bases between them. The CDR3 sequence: CASKGGSSNQPQHF. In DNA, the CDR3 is TGTGCCAGCAAAGGGGGGTCTAGCAATCAGCCCCAGCATTTT.

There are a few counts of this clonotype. CDR3 residues: CASQEGGAETQYF. In nucleotides, the CDR3 is TGTGCCAGCCAAGAGGGAGGCGCCGAGACGCAGTATTTT. This chain links TRBV6-2 or TRBV6-3 with TRBJ2-3, with D possibly being TRBD2 (6 bases). Trimming took 8 bases from V and 9 from J, leaving 18 bases between them. Germline CDR1 reads MNHEY; CDR2 reads SVGEGT. The CDR3 covers 13 residues.

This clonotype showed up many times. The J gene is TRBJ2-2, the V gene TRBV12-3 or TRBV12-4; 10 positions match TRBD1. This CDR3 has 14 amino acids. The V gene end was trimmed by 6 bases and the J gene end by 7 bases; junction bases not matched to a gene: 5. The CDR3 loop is CASRRQGAIGELFF. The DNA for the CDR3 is TGTGCCAGCAGGCGACAGGGGGCCATCGGGGAGCTGTTTTTT.

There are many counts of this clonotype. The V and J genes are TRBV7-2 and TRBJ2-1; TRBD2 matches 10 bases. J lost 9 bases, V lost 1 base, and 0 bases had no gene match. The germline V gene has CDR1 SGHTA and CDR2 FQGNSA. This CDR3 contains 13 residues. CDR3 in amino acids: CASSLGTSGEQFF. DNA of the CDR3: TGTGCCAGCAGCTTAGGGACTAGCGGTGAGCAGTTCTTC.